This T cell receptor beta chain came from a study of cytomegalovirus exposure and HLA in healthy donors. The overall study: For the roughly 400 genotyped donors, 75% to 90% fell within the Caucasian-associated ancestry cluster. Points from the study as a whole: Equally common other TCR beta chains were less clonally expanded than HLA-associated ones, a later analysis found. Among CMV-associated TCR beta chains, most appeared HLA-restricted in a later analysis. Later on, an analysis found that several of the most significant clusters appeared to be linked to common viral pathogens, which included parvovirus B19.

PCR involved 60 Vbeta and 13 Jbeta primers. This table comes from immunoSEQ multiplex PCR, and its TCRdb copy is limited to in-frame clones, with some not included. The repertoire has under 300,000 clones, 86% of them found once; the top ten carry less than 4.5%. As regards this clone: What it binds is not known. Other DNA sequences from this sample encode an identical CDR3 as well.

Germline CDR1 is SEHNR and CDR2 is FQNEAQ (reference sequence). This CDR3 region has 13 residues. Between the trimmed V and J ends, which lost 5 bases and 1 base, there was a span of 9 bases. The receptor was derived from a man between 35 and 55 years old in good health and CMV-seropositive. The chain carries TRBV7-9 and TRBJ2-7, with D possibly TRBD1 on 5 matching bases. Sequenced input: PBMCs. DNA for the CDR3: TGTGCCAGCAGCCCGAAGGGGTCCTACGAGCAGTACTTC. Encoded protein: CASSPKGSYEQYF. Using reference TRBV7-9 and TRBJ2-7 for the parts outside the CDR3, the full variable domain is DTGVSQNPRHKITKRGQNVTFRCDPISEHNRLYWYRQTLGQGPEFLTYFQNEAQLEKSRLLSDRFSAERPKGSFSTLEIQRTEQGDSAMYLCASSPKGSYEQYFGPGTRLTVT.